This T cell receptor (beta chain) appears in the sequencing data of a study of cytomegalovirus exposure and HLA in healthy donors (dated by TCRdb to about 2017). General notes on the study: An earlier analysis of more than 550 of the donors reported 250 to 350 Gb of sequence data and 117 million unique TCR beta sequences obtained from around 190 million T cells. The aim of the study was to test whether cataloging public T cell receptors could identify signatures of past pathogen exposure. Genome-wide SNP genotypes for about 55% of the 666 donors were used in a later genetic analysis, which treated that subset as a discovery cohort. Four or five DR-DQ haplotypes were treated as single units for association and clustering because of strong linkage in the cohort. HLA typing covered class I and class II loci at four-digit resolution. In a later analysis, previously published TCR beta repertoires from 670 or so donors were re-analyzed and high-resolution HLA genotyping was added so that TCR occurrence patterns could be studied. Of the 300 to 450 genotyped donors, 70% to 90% were placed in the genetic ancestry cluster associated with self-reported Caucasian donors. In the later analysis, no new phenotypic data were used to find candidate immune exposures; instead, reliance was placed on TCR beta sequences and their occurrence across donors. About 310 gigabases of sequencing data and approximately 85 million unique TCR sequences were included in an early release covering around 650 HLA-typed donors. Using immunosequencing, the study profiled T cell repertoires from approximately 700 subjects and related those repertoires to cytomegalovirus serostatus. All discovery cohort repertoires had been generated using a single sequencing platform. In an earlier analysis of around 540 of the donors, high-throughput TCR beta sequencing was used to judge whether each TCR beta V gene segment behaved as functional or pseudogenic. The study combined high-throughput TCR immunosequencing, statistical association of individual TCRs with disease status, and machine learning to predict cytomegalovirus infection status. Donor age, sex, ethnicity and CMV serostatus were compiled together with the repertoire data. A separate validation cohort of 90 to 150 different subjects was used in addition to the roughly 670-subject first cohort. Typing coverage varied by locus: about 629-640 donors for A, B, C, DRB1 and DQB1; approximately 500 for DQA1; about 570 for DPA1; some 470 for DPB1. On average, roughly 240,000 unique TCR beta nucleotide sequences were sequenced per donor among 350 to 400 genotyped donors of the cohort, with approximately 18% of those sequences being non-productive. Results the study describes overall, beyond this receptor: Compared with equally common non-associated chains, HLA-associated TCR beta chains in a later analysis were more clonally expanded and had lower generation probabilities. Specific HLA alleles were associated with roughly 17,000 TCR beta sequences at a false discovery rate of 0.05 in a later analysis. HLA typing was unavailable for some donors at each locus, so association tests used only the typed subset. Sequencing depth was assumed to be roughly uniform across donors in the presence/absence analyses, though that assumption may not hold. A further reported finding was that TCR beta sequences accurately predicted the HLA-A and HLA-B alleles for most subjects in the first cohort. When HLA alleles, especially DR and DQ, strongly co-occurred, TCR associations were difficult to assign to individual alleles. Because counts were too low, some 17 rarely observed V segments, including chromosome 9 orphons, were excluded from the earlier analysis of 587 of the donors. Linkage disequilibrium might explain the correlated functional status among segregating V segments, but an unknown experimental factor could not be ruled out. In an earlier analysis of 587 of the donors, most TCR beta V segments appeared in productive rearrangements about 90% or about 30% of the time, broadly matching IMGT annotations. Compared with the approximately 710-donor mean, donors in an Asian-associated ancestry cluster had fewer N-insertions in productive TCRs, according to a later genetic analysis. Because the 87-base-pair reads could not distinguish some IMGT-functional V segments, including TRBV6-2 and TRBV6-3, those segments were excluded. In this cohort, only TCR beta chains were sequenced, and detectable features were limited by the absence of alpha or paired-chain data. An association between a missense DCLRE1C variant and V-gene and J-gene trimming of TCR beta chains was found in a later genetic analysis and replicated in an independent cohort. A cluster of highly shared sequence variants was judged likely to represent a technical artifact of the sequencing pipeline. According to the authors, the approach could potentially be generalized to other disease states and immunological phenotypes. Immune exposure information for the cohort was limited to CMV serostatus. In both the original and validation cohorts, the classifier was reported to diagnose cytomegalovirus status with high specificity and sensitivity. Most CMV-associated TCR beta chains appeared to be HLA-restricted in a later analysis, and the HLA associations seemed to be driven largely by CMV exposure. According to a later analysis, TCR association rates differed among HLA loci, with DRB1 alleles showing the most associated TCRs and HLA-C alleles showing the fewest. In vitro tests confirmed that a few of the cytomegalovirus-associated TCR beta chains recognize cytomegalovirus antigens. The study gave a list of some 150 TCR beta chains associated with cytomegalovirus. According to a later analysis, parvovirus B19, influenza, CMV and Epstein-Barr virus appeared linked to several top co-occurrence clusters. While some public TCRs were present in many individuals, most TCR sequences turned up only very rarely across donors.

The library was prepared using the immunoSEQ multiplex PCR assay. A mixture of 60 forward primers for TCR Vbeta segments and 13 reverse primers for TCR Jbeta segments was used in the multiplex PCR. The CDR3 region of rearranged TCR beta genes was amplified from genomic DNA by a multiplex PCR assay. The Illumina HiSeq System was used to sequence the amplified TCR beta libraries as 87-base-pair reads. The authors processed their data as follows. A later analysis counted approximately 74 million unique TCR beta chains across the 700 or so repertoires, and roughly 10 million of these chains were shared by at least two donors. A nearest-neighbor algorithm error-corrected the raw reads and collapsed the reads into unique sequences, merging closely related sequences to remove PCR and sequencing errors. V, D and J gene segments were assigned by aligning CDR3 sequences to IMGT reference sequences. For a sequence to be retained, at least a six-nucleotide match to both a V gene segment and a J gene segment was required. A rearrangement counted as productive if the CDR3 had no stop codons and remained in frame with V and J, and every other rearrangement counted as non-productive. CDR3 was defined by IMGT convention, running from the second conserved V-encoded cysteine to the conserved J-encoded phenylalanine. The earlier analysis of fewer than 700 of the donors excluded sequences that lacked an unambiguous match to a single V gene segment. An earlier analysis of a few hundred of the donors called V segments functional above 56.7% productive rearrangements and segregating when the between-donor standard deviation exceeded 5%. A statistical classification framework was developed to diagnose cytomegalovirus status using the catalog of TCR beta chain sequences. In a later analysis, TCR nucleotide sequences were compared against IMGT/GENE-DB human TR gene sequences so that V and J genes could be assigned. In a later analysis, CDR3 sequences and most-parsimonious VDJ recombination scenarios were assigned using the TCRdist pipeline. A later analysis defined each TCR beta chain by its CDR3 amino acid sequence plus V-gene family, and excluded reads lacking a unique V-gene family. As a way to deal with suspected cross-contamination and a sequencing artifact, a later analysis dropped approximately 590 nucleotide sequences that were highly shared and had low generation probability. For each public chain, a later analysis derived a clonal expansion index from normalized ranks of inferred template counts within each repertoire. In a later analysis, generation probabilities were computed with a VDJ recombination model fitted to out-of-frame rearrangements, and the resulting probabilities were checked against IGoR. Hypergeometric tests were used in a later analysis to score TCR-TCR, TCR-HLA and TCR-CMV co-occurrence, with a repertoire-size bias correction applied to the TCR pairs. In a later analysis, false discovery rates were estimated by permuting HLA or CMV assignments 20 times. In a later analysis, co-occurring TCRs were grouped with DBSCAN, and TCRdist sequence similarity was added when clustering was performed within HLA-allele-positive subsets. Repertoires with fewer than 30,000 or more than 120,000 public chains were left out of co-occurrence clustering, as were a handful of repertoires with anomalous nucleotide sharing. TCRdb's version of the immuneACCESS table is confined to in-frame rearrangements and falls short of the full clone set. An unresolved V gene accounts for under half of the shortfall where checked; the remainder is of unknown origin. The V and J calls and clone size were taken over from that table, and D and trimming were inferred from the DNA. Present in this sample are about 59,000 clones, approximately 80% of which were seen just once. The ten largest clones add up to 3.5% to 4% of the sample.

V is clipped by 1 base and J by 7 bases, and the sequence between their germline boundaries is 19 bases long. Its CDR3 holds 16 amino acids, cysteine through phenylalanine. Kept here is only the CDR3 DNA, which spans 48 bases and is read in frame from base 1. Reading the germline V gene (reference sequence) gives CDR1 MNHEY and CDR2 SMNVEV. The cohort was made up of several hundred healthy bone marrow donors. All cohort members were sampled while nominally healthy, although unrecorded immune exposures were likely present. The donor tested CMV seronegative, placing the donor among the 300 to 400 seronegative members of the cohort. A peripheral blood sample was provided by each donor, and peripheral blood mononuclear cells were used for TCR beta sequencing. The Qiagen DNeasy Blood Extraction Kit was used to extract genomic DNA from the blood cell samples. About this clone itself: It lacks a known antigen. Base quality data are lacking; no much larger clone is found one base away.

The rearranged chain carries TRBV27 and TRBJ2-5; the best D guess is TRBD1, with 6 bases matching. The sample consisted of PBMCs. This sequence originates from a middle-aged woman in good health and CMV-seronegative. Read as DNA, the sequence is TGTGCCAGCAGTTTATTAGGAACAGGGATGTTTGGGACCCAGTACTTC. This gives the protein CASSLLGTGMFGTQYF.